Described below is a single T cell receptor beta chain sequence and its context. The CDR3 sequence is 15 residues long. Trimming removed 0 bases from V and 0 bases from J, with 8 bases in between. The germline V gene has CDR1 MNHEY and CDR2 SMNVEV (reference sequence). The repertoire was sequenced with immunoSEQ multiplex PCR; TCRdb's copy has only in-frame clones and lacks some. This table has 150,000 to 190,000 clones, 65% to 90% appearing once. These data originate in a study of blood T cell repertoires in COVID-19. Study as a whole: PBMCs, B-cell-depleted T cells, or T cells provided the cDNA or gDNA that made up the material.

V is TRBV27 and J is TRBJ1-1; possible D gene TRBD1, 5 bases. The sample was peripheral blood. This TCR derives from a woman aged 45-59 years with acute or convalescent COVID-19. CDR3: CASSLSSGLNTEAFF. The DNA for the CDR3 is TGTGCCAGCAGTTTATCGTCAGGGCTGAACACTGAAGCTTTCTTT.